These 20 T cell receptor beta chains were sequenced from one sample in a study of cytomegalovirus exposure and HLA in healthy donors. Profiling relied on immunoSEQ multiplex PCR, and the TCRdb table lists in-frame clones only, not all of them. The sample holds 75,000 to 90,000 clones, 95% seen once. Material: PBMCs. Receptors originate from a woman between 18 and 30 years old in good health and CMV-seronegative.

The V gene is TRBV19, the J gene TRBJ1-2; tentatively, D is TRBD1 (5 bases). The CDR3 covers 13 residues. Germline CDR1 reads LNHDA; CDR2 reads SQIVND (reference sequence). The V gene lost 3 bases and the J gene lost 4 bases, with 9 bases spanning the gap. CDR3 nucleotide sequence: TGTGCCAGTAGTATTTGGGGCACCTATGGCTACACCTTC. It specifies CASSIWGTYGYTF. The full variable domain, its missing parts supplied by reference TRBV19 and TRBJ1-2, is DGGITQSPKYLFRKEGQNVTLSCEQNLNHDAMYWYRQDPGQGLRLIYYSQIVNDFQKGDIAEGYSVSREKKESFPLTVTSAQKNPTAFYLCASSIWGTYGYTFGSGTRLTVV.

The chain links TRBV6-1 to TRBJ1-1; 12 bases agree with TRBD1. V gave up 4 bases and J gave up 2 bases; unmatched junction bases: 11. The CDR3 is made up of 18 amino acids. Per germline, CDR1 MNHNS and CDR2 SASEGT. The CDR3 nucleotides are TGTGCCAGCAGTGCACTCCCCGGGACAGGGGGCGCAAACACTGAAGCTTTCTTT. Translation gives CASSALPGTGGANTEAFF.

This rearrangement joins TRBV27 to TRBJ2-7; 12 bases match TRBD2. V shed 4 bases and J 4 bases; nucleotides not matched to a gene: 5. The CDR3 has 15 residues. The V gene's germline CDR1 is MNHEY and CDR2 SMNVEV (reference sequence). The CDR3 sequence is CASSSGLAGYYEQYF. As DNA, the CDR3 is TGTGCCAGCAGTTCTGGACTAGCGGGATATTACGAGCAGTACTTC.

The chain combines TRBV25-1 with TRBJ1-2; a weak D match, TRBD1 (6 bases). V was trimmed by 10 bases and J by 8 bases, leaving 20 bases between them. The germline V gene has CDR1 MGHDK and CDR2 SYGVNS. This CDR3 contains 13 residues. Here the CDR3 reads CATQGFSGRGYTF. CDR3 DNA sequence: TGTGCCACTCAGGGGTTCTCGGGGAGAGGCTACACCTTC.

The CDR3 sequence: CASSSGQGGGRSYEQYF. The DNA for the CDR3 is TGTGCCAGCAGTTCGGGACAGGGAGGAGGCAGGTCCTACGAGCAGTACTTC. The chain recombines TRBV7-9 with TRBJ2-7; 9 bases match TRBD1. The V gene's germline CDR1 is SEHNR and CDR2 FQNEAQ (reference sequence). CDR3 length: 17 residues. J was trimmed by 1 base and V by 6 bases; bases with no gene match: 13.

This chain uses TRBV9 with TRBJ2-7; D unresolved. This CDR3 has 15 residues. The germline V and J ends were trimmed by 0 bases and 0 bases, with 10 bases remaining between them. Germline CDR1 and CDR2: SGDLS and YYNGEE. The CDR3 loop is CASSVGSTSSYEQYF. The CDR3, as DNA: TGTGCCAGCAGCGTAGGGAGTACCAGCTCCTACGAGCAGTACTTC.

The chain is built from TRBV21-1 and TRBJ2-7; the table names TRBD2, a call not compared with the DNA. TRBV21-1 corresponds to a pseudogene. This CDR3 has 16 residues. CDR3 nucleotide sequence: TGTGCCAGCAGCAAAGCTCCTGGGCGGGAGGACGACGAGCAGTACTTC. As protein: CASSKAPGREDDEQYF.

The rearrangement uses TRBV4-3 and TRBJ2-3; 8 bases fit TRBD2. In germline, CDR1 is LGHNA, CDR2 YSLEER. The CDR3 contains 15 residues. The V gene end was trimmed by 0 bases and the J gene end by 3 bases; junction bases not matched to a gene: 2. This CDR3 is CASSQDPSGTDTQYF. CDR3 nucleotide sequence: TGCGCCAGCAGCCAAGACCCTAGCGGGACAGATACGCAGTATTTT.

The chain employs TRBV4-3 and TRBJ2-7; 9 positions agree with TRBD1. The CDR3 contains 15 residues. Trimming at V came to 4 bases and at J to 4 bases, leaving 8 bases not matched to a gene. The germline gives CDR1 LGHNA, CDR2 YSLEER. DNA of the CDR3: TGCGCCAGCAGCCTGTACGGACAGGGGTTATACGAGCAGTACTTC. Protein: CASSLYGQGLYEQYF.

CDR3 sequence reads: CASSISHQGRLYF. CDR3 in DNA: TGTGCCAGCAGTATATCTCATCAGGGCCGTCTGTACTTC. J is TRBJ2-7 and V is TRBV28, with a tentative D call TRBD1 (5 bases). Per the germline V gene, CDR1 is MDHEN and CDR2 is SYDVKM. Trimming stripped 5 bases from V and 12 bases from J, with 20 bases between. The CDR3 extends over 13 amino acids.

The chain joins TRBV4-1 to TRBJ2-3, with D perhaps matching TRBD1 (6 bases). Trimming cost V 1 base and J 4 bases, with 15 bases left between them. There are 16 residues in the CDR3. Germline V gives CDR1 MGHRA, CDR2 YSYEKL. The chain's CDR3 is CASSQGGRGRADTQYF. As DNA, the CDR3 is TGCGCCAGCAGCCAAGGCGGCAGGGGTAGGGCAGATACGCAGTATTTT.

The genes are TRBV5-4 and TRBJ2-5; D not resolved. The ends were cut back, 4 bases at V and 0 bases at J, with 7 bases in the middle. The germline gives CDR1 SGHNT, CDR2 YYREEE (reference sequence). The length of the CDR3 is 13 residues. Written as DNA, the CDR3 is TGTGCCAGCAGCGGCCGGGACCAAGAGACCCAGTACTTC. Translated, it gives CASSGRDQETQYF.

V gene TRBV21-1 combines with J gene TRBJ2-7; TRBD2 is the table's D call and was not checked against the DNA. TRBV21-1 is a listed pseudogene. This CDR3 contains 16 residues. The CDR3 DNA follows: TGTACCAGCAGCAAAGCTCCTGGGCGGGAGGACGACGAGCAGTACTTC. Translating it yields CTSSKAPGREDDEQYF.

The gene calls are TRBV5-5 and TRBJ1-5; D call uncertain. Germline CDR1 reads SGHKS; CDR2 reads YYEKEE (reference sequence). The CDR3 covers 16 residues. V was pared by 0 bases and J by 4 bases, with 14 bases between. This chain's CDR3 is CASSLAGARGNQPQHF. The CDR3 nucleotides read TGTGCCAGCAGCTTGGCCGGCGCAAGAGGGAATCAGCCCCAGCATTTT.

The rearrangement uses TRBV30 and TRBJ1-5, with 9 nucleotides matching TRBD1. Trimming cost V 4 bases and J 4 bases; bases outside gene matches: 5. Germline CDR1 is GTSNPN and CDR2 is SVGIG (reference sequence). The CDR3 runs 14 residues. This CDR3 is CAWTLGQGNQPQHF. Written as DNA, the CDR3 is TGTGCCTGGACCCTGGGACAGGGTAATCAGCCCCAGCATTTT. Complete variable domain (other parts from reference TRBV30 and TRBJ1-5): SQTIHQWPATLVQPVGSPLSLECTVEGTSNPNLYWYRQAAGRGLQLLFYSVGIGQISSEVPQNLSASRPQDRQFILSSKKLLLSDSGFYLCAWTLGQGNQPQHFGDGTRLSIL.

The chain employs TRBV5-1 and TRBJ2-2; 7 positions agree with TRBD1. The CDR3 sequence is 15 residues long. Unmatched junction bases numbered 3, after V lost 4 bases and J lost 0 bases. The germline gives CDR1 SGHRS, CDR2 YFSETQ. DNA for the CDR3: TGCGCCAGCAGCGCAGGGGGTTCGAACACCGGGGAGCTGTTTTTT. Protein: CASSAGGSNTGELFF.

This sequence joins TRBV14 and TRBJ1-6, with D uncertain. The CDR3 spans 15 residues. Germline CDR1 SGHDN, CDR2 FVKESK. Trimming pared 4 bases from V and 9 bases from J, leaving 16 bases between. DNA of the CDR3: TGTGCCAGCAGCCTGACTGCTCTCGAGAGTTCACCCCTCCACTTT. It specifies CASSLTALESSPLHF.

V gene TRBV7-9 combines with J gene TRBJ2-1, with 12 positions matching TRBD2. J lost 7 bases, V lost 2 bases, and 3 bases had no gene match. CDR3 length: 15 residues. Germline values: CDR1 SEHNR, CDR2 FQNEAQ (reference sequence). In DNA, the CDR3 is TGTGCCAGCAGCTTAACTAGCGGGAGGAATAATGAGCAGTTCTTC. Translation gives CASSLTSGRNNEQFF. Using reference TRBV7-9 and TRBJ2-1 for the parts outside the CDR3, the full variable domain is DTGVSQNPRHKITKRGQNVTFRCDPISEHNRLYWYRQTLGQGPEFLTYFQNEAQLEKSRLLSDRFSAERPKGSFSTLEIQRTEQGDSAMYLCASSLTSGRNNEQFFGPGTRLTVL.

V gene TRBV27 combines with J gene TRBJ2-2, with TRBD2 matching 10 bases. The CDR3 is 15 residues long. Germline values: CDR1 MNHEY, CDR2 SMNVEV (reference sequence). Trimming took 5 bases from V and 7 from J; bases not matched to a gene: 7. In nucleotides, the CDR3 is TGTGCCAGCAGTCTCGCTAGCGGGAGCGGCGGGGAGCTGTTTTTT. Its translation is CASSLASGSGGELFF.

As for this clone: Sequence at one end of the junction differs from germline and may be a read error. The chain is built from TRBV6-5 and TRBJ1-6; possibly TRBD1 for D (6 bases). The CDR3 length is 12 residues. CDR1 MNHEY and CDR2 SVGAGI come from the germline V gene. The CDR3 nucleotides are TGTGCCACCAGTCAGGGGTTGGCTGCCCTCCACTTT. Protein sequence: CATSQGLAALHF.